The 7 T cell receptor beta chains below come from one sample, sequenced in a study of T cells in Graves' hyperthyroidism and ophthalmopathy. RNA transcripts served as the template for amplifying TCR beta CDR3 regions. Carried out on the TCR CDR3, a first-round RT-PCR used the HTBI primer set. One entry per CDR3 protein results from TCRdb running MiXCR on the multiplex PCR reads. The repertoire holds hundreds of thousands of distinct CDR3 sequences, with approximately 17% as singletons. The sequenced sample was blood. The receptors come from a woman in her late teens or twenties with Graves' ophthalmopathy.

This clonotype was seen repeatedly, ten times or more. J is TRBJ2-6 and V is TRBV19, with D possibly being TRBD1 (6 bases). The V gene's germline CDR1 is LNHDA and CDR2 SQIVND (reference sequence). With 5 bases removed from V and 0 bases from J, the gap between germline ends came to 8 bases. The CDR3 sequence is 15 residues long. The CDR3 DNA reads as TGTGCCAGTAGTTTCAGGGGCTCTGGGGCCAACGTCCTGACTTTC. It codes for CASSFRGSGANVLTF.

This clonotype was counted many times. The rearrangement links TRBV7-2 to TRBJ2-7; the D gene is possibly TRBD1 (5 bases). V was cut by 5 bases and J by 6 bases, with 14 bases left in between. In germline, CDR1 is SGHTA, CDR2 FQGNSA. This CDR3 has 13 residues. The CDR3 DNA sequence: TGTGCCAGCAGCACCTCAGGGATGGGCGAGCAGTACTTC. Amino acids: CASSTSGMGEQYF.

V is TRBV9 and J is TRBJ2-1, with 8 bases that match TRBD2. J was trimmed by 8 bases and V by 0 bases; bases with no gene match: 10. This CDR3 has 16 residues. From germline, CDR1 is SGDLS and CDR2 YYNGEE. The CDR3 coding sequence is TGTGCCAGCAGCGTAGGTCCCAGCGGGAGCTTACATGAGCAGTTCTTC. Amino acids: CASSVGPSGSLHEQFF. The full variable domain, in which reference TRBV9 and TRBJ2-1 provide the parts outside the CDR3, is DSGVTQTPKHLITATGQRVTLRCSPRSGDLSVYWYQQSLDQGLQFLIQYYNGEERAKGNILERFSAQQFPDLHSELNLSSLELGDSALYFCASSVGPSGSLHEQFFGPGTRLTVL.

The V call is TRBV5-1, the J call TRBJ2-7; TRBD2 matches at 7 bases. The CDR3 consists of 13 residues. Germline-derived CDR1 and CDR2 are SGHRS and YFSETQ. The junction had 2 bases not matched to a gene; V was cut back by 1 base and J by 4 bases. CDR3 nucleotide sequence: TGCGCCAGCAGCTTGCAGCGGGGATACGAGCAGTACTTC. It codes for CASSLQRGYEQYF.

Many counts were recorded for this clonotype. The V and J genes are TRBV10-3 and TRBJ2-1, with unresolved D. Germline loops: CDR1 ENHRY, CDR2 SYGVKD. The CDR3 extends over 16 amino acids. Trimming shortened V by 7 bases and J by 8 bases, and 24 bases separated the two germline ends. The CDR3 region has the DNA TGTGCCATCATCCCTGTCCAAGGAGAAAAGTTTCATGAGCAGTTCTTC. Translating gives CAIIPVQGEKFHEQFF.

This clonotype showed up just once. With a much larger clone just one base away, this may be a read error. This rearrangement joins TRBV20-1 to TRBJ2-1, with no clear D. V lost 2 bases and J lost 6, with 17 bases in between. Germline V CDR1 and CDR2: DFQATT, SNEGSKA (reference sequence). CDR3 length: 15 amino acids. The CDR3 sequence is CSARSSDRTLNEQFF. The CDR3 DNA is TGCAGTGCTAGATCCTCGGACCGAACACTCAATGAGCAGTTCTTC.

The rearrangement uses TRBV9 and TRBJ2-1; no definite D call. The germline V and J ends were trimmed by 0 bases and 6 bases, with 10 bases remaining between them. This CDR3 contains 14 residues. From germline, CDR1 is SGDLS and CDR2 YYNGEE. The CDR3 is CASSVALPGNEQFF. The CDR3, as DNA: TGTGCCAGCAGCGTAGCTCTTCCCGGCAATGAGCAGTTCTTC.